This passage covers 21 T cell receptor beta chains from one sample sequenced in a study of cytomegalovirus exposure and HLA in healthy donors. The PCR employed 60 Vbeta primers together with 13 Jbeta primers. Some clones are missing from TCRdb's copy, which holds only in-frame ones; the method was immunoSEQ multiplex PCR. The sample gives 180,000 or so clones, approximately 85% of which show up once; roughly 9.3% is in the top ten. The sample comprised PBMCs. The source is a man younger than 35 in good health and CMV-seropositive.

This clone was detected a few times. In DNA form, the CDR3 reads TGCGCCAGCAGCCAAGATCGAGGCAGGGGCAACGAGCAGTACTTC. This sequence encodes CASSQDRGRGNEQYF. The chain carries TRBV4-3 and TRBJ2-7; possible D gene TRBD1, 6 bases. The germline V and J ends were trimmed by 0 bases and 5 bases, with 14 bases remaining between them. Germline CDR1 reads LGHNA; CDR2 reads YSLEER. CDR3 size: 15 residues.

The chain has TRBV5-1 and TRBJ2-7; 8 bases are a match to TRBD2. The trim removed 4 bases at V and 7 bases at J, leaving 16 bases unmatched. Per germline, CDR1 SGHRS and CDR2 YFSETQ. This CDR3 is built from 16 residues. The CDR3 spells CASSPPRGGPAREQYF. The CDR3 region has the DNA TGCGCCAGCAGCCCTCCCCGCGGGGGGCCCGCCCGGGAGCAGTACTTC.

V and J are TRBV5-8 and TRBJ2-7, with 10 bases matching TRBD1. Germline V gene sequence: CDR1 SGHTS, CDR2 YDEGEE. Trimming took 4 bases from V and 3 from J; bases not matched to a gene: 13. CDR3 size: 17 residues. The CDR3 sequence is CASSPGTGVDSYYEQYF. DNA for the CDR3: TGTGCCAGCAGCCCGGGGACAGGGGTCGACTCCTACTACGAGCAGTACTTC.

This chain links TRBV11-3 with TRBJ2-2; D call uncertain. Trimming pared 3 bases from V and 7 bases from J, leaving 9 bases between. The CDR3 runs to 13 residues. The V gene's germline CDR1 is SGHNT and CDR2 YENEEA. The CDR3 protein is CASSFVAGGELFF. The CDR3 DNA follows: TGTGCCAGCAGCTTTGTAGCTGGCGGGGAGCTGTTTTTT.

The rearrangement links TRBV5-1 to TRBJ2-3, with a weak D call TRBD1 (6 bases). The CDR3 covers 14 residues. CDR1 is SGHRS, CDR2 YFSETQ, per germline. Trimming removed 5 bases at V and 0 bases at J, with 10 bases between. The CDR3: CASSWDISTDTQYF. The CDR3 nucleotides read TGCGCCAGCAGTTGGGACATTAGCACAGATACGCAGTATTTT.

J is TRBJ1-1 and V is TRBV5-1, with 9 bases fitting TRBD1. This CDR3 contains 16 residues. Germline CDR1 and CDR2: SGHRS and YFSETQ. J lost 4 bases, V lost 1 base, and 8 bases had no gene match. The CDR3 region is CASSLSGRTGATEAFF. The CDR3 bases are TGCGCCAGCAGCTTGAGTGGGCGGACAGGGGCCACTGAAGCTTTCTTT.

For this clone: At one end, the junction sequence differs from germline, possibly due to a read error. The chain recombines TRBV7-9 with TRBJ2-5; tentatively, D is TRBD2 (5 bases). This CDR3 is 12 amino acids long. Germline V gives CDR1 SEHNR, CDR2 FQNEAQ (reference sequence). This CDR3 reads CASSFGEETQYF. The DNA of the CDR3 is TGTGCCAGCAGCTTCGGGGAAGAAACCCAGTACTTC.

This sequence joins TRBV11-2 and TRBJ2-3; TRBD2 agrees at 9 bases. This CDR3 is built from 17 residues. Unmatched junction bases numbered 9, after V lost 2 bases and J lost 3 bases. CDR1 is SGHAT, CDR2 FQNNGV, per germline. The CDR3 reads CASSLSGLLAGTDTQYF. As DNA, the CDR3 is TGTGCCAGCAGCTTATCCGGCCTCCTAGCGGGAACAGATACGCAGTATTTT. The full variable domain, its missing parts supplied by reference TRBV11-2 and TRBJ2-3, is EAGVAQSPRYKIIEKRQSVAFWCNPISGHATLYWYQQILGQGPKLLIQFQNNGVVDDSQLPKDRFSAERLKGVDSTLKIQPAKLEDSAVYLCASSLSGLLAGTDTQYFGPGTRLTVL.

The count of this clone is one. This chain links TRBV25-1 with TRBJ2-5; 9 nucleotides match TRBD1. V gave up 7 bases and J gave up 4 bases; unmatched junction bases: 10. Germline loops: CDR1 MGHDK, CDR2 SYGVNS. The CDR3 sequence is 15 residues long. The CDR3 sequence: CASTPTGGRSETQYF. CDR3 DNA: TGTGCCAGCACCCCGACAGGGGGTAGGTCAGAGACCCAGTACTTC.

This rearrangement joins TRBV2 to TRBJ1-4; 9 nucleotides align to TRBD1. The CDR3 sequence is 15 residues long. With V trimmed by 6 bases and J by 7 bases, 9 bases remained unmatched. Looked up from germline, CDR1 is SNHLY and CDR2 is FYNNEI. The CDR3 region is CASRENRGRSEKLFF. Written as DNA, the CDR3 is TGTGCCAGCAGGGAAAACAGGGGGCGCAGTGAAAAACTGTTTTTT.

This clone was found once. The junction and the germline gene differ at one end; a read error may be behind it. The V gene is TRBV13, the J gene TRBJ2-1, with D maybe TRBD2 (5 bases). The CDR3 is 12 amino acids. Germline lookup yields CDR1 PRHDT and CDR2 FYEKMQ (reference sequence). CDR3 bases: TGTGCCGGCAGCTCTGCTAGCACCGAGCAGTTCTTC. Protein: CAGSSASTEQFF.

CDR3 nucleotides: TGCGCCAGCAGCCAAGAGCCGGGTTTAGGTTACGAGCAGTACTTC. Residues: CASSQEPGLGYEQYF. J is TRBJ2-7 and V is TRBV4-1, with D unclear. V was clipped by 0 bases and J by 4 bases, with 13 bases between them. Germline lookup yields CDR1 MGHRA and CDR2 YSYEKL. The CDR3 length is 15 residues.

This clone was observed a single time. The V call is TRBV19, the J call TRBJ1-6, with D possibly TRBD1 on 5 matching bases. CDR1 is LNHDA and CDR2 is SQIVND in the germline V gene (reference sequence). CDR3 size: 13 residues. Deletions cut 3 bases from V and 7 bases from J, with 7 bases between. CDR3 sequence (DNA): TGTGCCAGTAGTATGGACACGAATTCACCCCTCCACTTT. Translating it yields CASSMDTNSPLHF.

This clone was seen only a few times. This sequence joins TRBV7-9 and TRBJ2-3, with TRBD1 matching 9 bases. The V and J ends lost 5 bases and 6 bases, in that order; junction bases with no gene match: 9. The CDR3 is 15 amino acids. Looked up from germline, CDR1 is SEHNR and CDR2 is FQNEAQ (reference sequence). This chain's CDR3 is CASSRPGQGWDTQYF. The CDR3 nucleotides read TGTGCCAGCAGCCGACCGGGACAGGGATGGGATACGCAGTATTTT.

This chain connects TRBV12-1 to TRBJ2-5; the D segment call TRBD2 is taken from the table without a DNA check. TRBV12-1 is deemed a pseudogene. The CDR3 consists of 17 residues. CDR3 amino acids: CASSALPGLAGKETQYF. The DNA of the CDR3 is TGTGCCAGCAGCGCGTTACCGGGACTAGCGGGGAAAGAGACCCAGTACTTC.

This chain links TRBV5-6 with TRBJ1-4, with no clear D. Per the germline V gene, CDR1 is SGHDT and CDR2 is YYEEEE. The CDR3 covers 16 residues. V lost 0 bases and J 0 bases, leaving 9 bases between the germline ends. The CDR3: CASSLVTAATNEKLFF. The CDR3 bases are TGTGCCAGCAGCTTGGTAACCGCGGCAACTAATGAAAAACTGTTTTTT.

V usage is TRBV6-5 and J usage is TRBJ2-5; the match to TRBD2 covers 9 bases. V gave up 0 bases and J gave up 5 bases; unmatched junction bases: 1. Germline V lookup: CDR1 MNHEY, CDR2 SVGAGI. This CDR3 is built from 14 residues. CDR3 amino acids: CASSYSSGGETQYF. CDR3 in DNA: TGTGCCAGCAGTTACTCTAGCGGGGGTGAGACCCAGTACTTC.

CDR3 DNA: TGTGCCAGCAGTCGGACAGGGCTGAACACTGAAGCTTTCTTT. Protein sequence: CASSRTGLNTEAFF. The V call is TRBV27, the J call TRBJ1-1, with 8 bases identical to TRBD1. CDR3 size: 14 residues. V trimming: 5 bases; J trimming: 0 bases; junction bases outside the gene matches: 2. CDR1 is MNHEY and CDR2 is SMNVEV in the germline V gene (reference sequence).

Worth noting for this clone: Other DNA sequences from this sample encode an identical CDR3 as well. This chain uses TRBV19 with TRBJ2-1; 16 bases line up with TRBD2. J lost 2 bases, V lost 8 bases, and 0 bases had no gene match. CDR1 LNHDA and CDR2 SQIVND come from the germline V gene (reference sequence). The CDR3 has 15 residues. Here the CDR3 DNA reads TGTGCCAGTGGGACTAGCGGGGGGGCCTACAATGAGCAGTTCTTC. Residues: CASGTSGGAYNEQFF.

The table lists this clone with a few counts. J is TRBJ1-1 and V is TRBV10-2; TRBD1 aligns across 8 bases. J lost 5 bases, V lost 6 bases, and 11 bases had no gene match. The CDR3 consists of 15 residues. Germline V CDR1 and CDR2: WSHSY, SAAADI. The CDR3 DNA is TGCGCCAGCAGGAGTCAGGGGGCCAGAGGGACTGAAGCTTTCTTT. This encodes CASRSQGARGTEAFF.

The rearrangement links TRBV18 to TRBJ1-6, with D perhaps matching TRBD1 (6 bases). There are 15 residues in the CDR3. The germline CDR1 and CDR2 sequences are KGHSH and LQKENI. V was shortened by 3 bases and J by 7 bases, with 13 bases between the two germline ends. The CDR3 nucleotides are TGTGCCAGCTCACCCAGACAGGCGAAAAATTCACCCCTCCACTTT. Translated, it gives CASSPRQAKNSPLHF.